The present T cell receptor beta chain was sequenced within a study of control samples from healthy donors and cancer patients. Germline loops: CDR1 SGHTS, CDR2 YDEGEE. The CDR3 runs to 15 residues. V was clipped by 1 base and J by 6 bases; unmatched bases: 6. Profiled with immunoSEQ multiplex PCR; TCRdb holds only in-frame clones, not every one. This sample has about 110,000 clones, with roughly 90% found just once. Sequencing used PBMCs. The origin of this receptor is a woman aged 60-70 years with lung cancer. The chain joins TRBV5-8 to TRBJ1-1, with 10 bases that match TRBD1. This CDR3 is CASSLPGQGFPEAFF. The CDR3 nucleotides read TGTGCCAGCAGCTTGCCGGGACAGGGGTTCCCTGAAGCTTTCTTT.